Each of the 24 T cell receptor beta chains below was sequenced from the same sample in a study of immune evolution from preneoplasia to lung adenocarcinoma. The repertoire was sequenced with immunoSEQ multiplex PCR; TCRdb's copy has only in-frame clones and lacks some. The table has under 11,000 clones, under 80% seen once. Sequenced sample: FFPE minimally invasive lung adenocarcinoma tissue. Receptors were obtained from a person aged 55-79 years with lung adenocarcinoma.

The chain combines TRBV5-5 with TRBJ2-1; 7 bases are shared with TRBD2. The V gene end was trimmed by 1 base and the J gene end by 5 bases; junction bases not matched to a gene: 18. There are 19 residues in the CDR3. The germline CDR1 and CDR2 sequences are SGHKS and YYEKEE (reference sequence). DNA of the CDR3: TGTGCCAGCAGCTTGTTGCCGTCGGTGTGGCAGCGGGGCAACAATGAGCAGTTCTTC. Translated, it gives CASSLLPSVWQRGNNEQFF. The variable domain in full, completed from reference TRBV5-5 and TRBJ2-1, reads DAGVTQSPTHLIKTRGQQVTLRCSPISGHKSVSWYQQVLGQGPQFIFQYYEKEERGRGNFPDRFSARQFPNYSSELNVNALLLGDSALYLCASSLLPSVWQRGNNEQFFGPGTRLTVL.

The chain links TRBV7-9 to TRBJ1-1, with D maybe TRBD1 (6 bases). The V gene lost 3 bases and the J gene lost 0 bases, with 8 bases spanning the gap. There are 14 residues in the CDR3. CDR1 is SEHNR, CDR2 FQNEAQ, per germline (reference sequence). Written as DNA, the CDR3 is TGTGCCAGCAGCTTCGCAGGGGTGAACACTGAAGCTTTCTTT. This sequence encodes CASSFAGVNTEAFF. Based on the CDR3 plus reference TRBV7-9 and TRBJ1-1, the full variable domain is DTGVSQNPRHKITKRGQNVTFRCDPISEHNRLYWYRQTLGQGPEFLTYFQNEAQLEKSRLLSDRFSAERPKGSFSTLEIQRTEQGDSAMYLCASSFAGVNTEAFFGQGTRLTVV.

The V call is TRBV2, the J call TRBJ1-5, with D hard to call. This CDR3 region has 15 residues. Between the trimmed V and J ends, which lost 6 bases and 2 bases, there was a span of 14 bases. Germline CDR1 SNHLY, CDR2 FYNNEI. The CDR3 nucleotides are TGTGCCAGCAGGCAGGAAGGTTTCGGCAATCAGCCCCAGCATTTT. It translates to CASRQEGFGNQPQHF.

The chain recombines TRBV30 with TRBJ2-3, with D maybe TRBD1 (5 bases). V lost 2 bases to trimming and J lost 8 bases, with 26 bases between them. The CDR3 extends over 17 amino acids. CDR1 is GTSNPN, CDR2 SVGIG, per germline (reference sequence). CDR3 sequence: CAWSTPLTDKWLSTQYF. In DNA form, the CDR3 reads TGTGCCTGGAGTACCCCCCTGACAGACAAATGGCTAAGTACGCAGTATTTT. Supplemented by reference TRBV30 and TRBJ2-3, the full variable domain reads SQTIHQWPATLVQPVGSPLSLECTVEGTSNPNLYWYRQAAGRGLQLLFYSVGIGQISSEVPQNLSASRPQDRQFILSSKKLLLSDSGFYLCAWSTPLTDKWLSTQYFGPGTRLTVL.

This chain links TRBV6-1 with TRBJ1-5, with D perhaps TRBD1 (6 bases). Per the germline V gene, CDR1 is MNHNS and CDR2 is SASEGT. Trimming shortened V by 7 bases and J by 6 bases, and 16 bases separated the two germline ends. The CDR3 spans 14 residues. The CDR3 here is CASMGGGESQPQHF. The CDR3 DNA reads TGTGCCAGCATGGGGGGCGGTGAGAGTCAGCCCCAGCATTTT.

The V and J genes are TRBV28 and TRBJ1-1; no reliable D call. Trimming pared 10 bases from V and 11 bases from J, leaving 17 bases between. Germline V CDR1 and CDR2: MDHEN, SYDVKM. This CDR3 has 11 residues. CDR3 region: CATMDLIGAFF. CDR3 nucleotides: TGTGCCACCATGGACCTAATAGGGGCTTTCTTT.

J is TRBJ1-5 and V is TRBV7-8; TRBD1 matches at 7 bases. Looked up from germline, CDR1 is SGHVS and CDR2 is FQNEAQ. This CDR3 is 15 amino acids long. The V gene end was trimmed by 4 bases and the J gene end by 2 bases; junction bases not matched to a gene: 5. CDR3 sequence (DNA): TGTGCCAGCAGCTCCGGGGACAGTCGCAATCAGCCCCAGCATTTT. It encodes CASSSGDSRNQPQHF.

This clone has more than one count but fewer than ten. The chain joins TRBV18 to TRBJ1-2; a possible D gene is TRBD1 (5 bases). Trimming removed 3 bases from V and 8 bases from J, with 16 bases in between. Germline loops: CDR1 KGHSH, CDR2 LQKENI. This CDR3 comprises 14 residues. The CDR3 sequence is CASSPGTDPFGYTF. The CDR3 bases are TGTGCCAGCTCACCGGGGACGGACCCTTTCGGCTACACCTTC.

The genes are TRBV2 and TRBJ1-4, with D tentatively TRBD1 (6 bases). CDR1 is SNHLY, CDR2 FYNNEI, per germline. The CDR3 covers 14 residues. Trimming took 4 bases from V and 6 from J, leaving 12 bases between them. CDR3 sequence reads: CASSAGGGHEKLFF. CDR3 bases: TGTGCCAGCAGTGCGGGGGGCGGGCATGAAAAACTGTTTTTT.

The chain uses TRBV19 and TRBJ1-6; possibly TRBD1 for D (6 bases). The CDR3 has 17 amino acids. Germline loops: CDR1 LNHDA, CDR2 SQIVND (reference sequence). Deletions cut 4 bases from V and 8 bases from J, with 21 bases between. The CDR3 DNA sequence: TGTGCCAGTAGTAAACTACAGGGTGCTCAGAAACATTCACCCCTCCACTTT. It is translated as CASSKLQGAQKHSPLHF.

This rearrangement joins TRBV28 to TRBJ2-7; 10 bases are shared with TRBD1. Germline values: CDR1 MDHEN, CDR2 SYDVKM. The CDR3 is 14 amino acids. The ends lost 10 bases at V and 2 bases at J; junction bases unmatched: 8. The CDR3 is CATTPGTGAYEQYF. As DNA, the CDR3 is TGTGCCACGACCCCCGGGACAGGGGCCTACGAGCAGTACTTC.

The J gene is TRBJ1-1, the V gene TRBV7-2, with D possibly matching TRBD1 (5 bases). CDR1 and CDR2 from the germline V gene are SGHTA and FQGNSA. The CDR3 runs 15 residues. V lost 5 bases and J 1 base, leaving 14 bases between the germline ends. The CDR3: CASSGRDGQNTEAFF. DNA for the CDR3: TGTGCCAGCAGCGGAAGGGACGGACAGAACACTGAAGCTTTCTTT.

V and J are TRBV7-9 and TRBJ2-1; D possibly corresponds to TRBD2 (5 bases). The V and J ends lost 2 bases and 4 bases respectively, with 15 bases between them. This CDR3 comprises 16 residues. CDR1 and CDR2 (germline): SEHNR, FQNEAQ (reference sequence). The CDR3 DNA reads TGTGCCAGCAGCTTATGGGGTAGCGCGATTTACAATGAGCAGTTCTTC. Its translation is CASSLWGSAIYNEQFF.

The chain links TRBV9 to TRBJ2-1; TRBD2 matches 7 bases. The CDR3 covers 16 residues. Germline loops: CDR1 SGDLS, CDR2 YYNGEE. J was trimmed by 0 bases and V by 2 bases; bases with no gene match: 5. The CDR3 nucleotides read TGTGCCAGCAGCGTTGGAGCGGGAAGCTCCTACAATGAGCAGTTCTTC. Encoded protein: CASSVGAGSSYNEQFF. Based on the CDR3 plus reference TRBV9 and TRBJ2-1, the full variable domain is DSGVTQTPKHLITATGQRVTLRCSPRSGDLSVYWYQQSLDQGLQFLIQYYNGEERAKGNILERFSAQQFPDLHSELNLSSLELGDSALYFCASSVGAGSSYNEQFFGPGTRLTVL.

The chain links TRBV6-1 to TRBJ2-1, with 9 bases aligning to TRBD2. The CDR3 spans 16 residues. Germline V gives CDR1 MNHNS, CDR2 SASEGT. Unmatched junction bases numbered 7, after V lost 1 base and J lost 6 bases. CDR3 in amino acids: CASSEEGLAGSNEQFF. In DNA, the CDR3 is TGTGCCAGCAGTGAAGAGGGGCTAGCGGGGAGCAATGAGCAGTTCTTC.

The chain employs TRBV5-4 and TRBJ2-2; no reliable D call. Per the germline V gene, CDR1 is SGHNT and CDR2 is YYREEE (reference sequence). Trimming pared 1 base from V and 0 bases from J, leaving 7 bases between. The length of the CDR3 is 15 residues. CDR3 sequence: CASSLRAANTGELFF. The CDR3, as DNA: TGTGCCAGCAGCTTGAGGGCGGCGAACACCGGGGAGCTGTTTTTT.

CDR3 sequence reads: CAWSLLAGNTGELFF. In nucleotides, the CDR3 is TGTGCCTGGAGTTTATTAGCGGGTAACACCGGGGAGCTGTTTTTT. The rearrangement uses TRBV30 and TRBJ2-2, with 7 positions matching TRBD2. Germline V CDR1 and CDR2: GTSNPN, SVGIG (reference sequence). With V trimmed by 2 bases and J by 2 bases, 5 bases remained unmatched. This CDR3 has 15 residues.

This rearrangement joins TRBV5-8 to TRBJ1-2, with unresolved D. The CDR3 spans 11 residues. CDR1 SGHTS and CDR2 YDEGEE come from the germline V gene. Trimming cost V 3 bases and J 5 bases, with 5 bases left between them. CDR3 DNA: TGTGCCAGCAGCTGGAAGTATGGCTACACCTTC. This codes for CASSWKYGYTF.

In its sample, this clone ranks as medium-sized. The chain recombines TRBV6-4 with TRBJ2-3; D not resolved. V lost 5 bases and J 2 bases, leaving 8 bases between the germline ends. CDR1 MRHNA and CDR2 SNTAGT come from the germline V gene. This CDR3 is 13 amino acids long. CDR3 sequence (DNA): TGTGCCAGCAGTCCGGCCGCCACAGATACGCAGTATTTT. Residues: CASSPAATDTQYF.

The V call is TRBV7-9, the J call TRBJ1-2; D possibly corresponds to TRBD1 (5 bases). Germline V gene lookup returns CDR1 SEHNR and CDR2 FQNEAQ (reference sequence). The CDR3 totals 14 residues. V lost 5 bases and J lost 3, with 13 bases in between. The CDR3 DNA sequence: TGTGCCAGCAGCGTGGGGGGGGGTCACTATGGCTACACCTTC. It is translated as CASSVGGGHYGYTF.

The genes are TRBV6-6 and TRBJ1-1; a weak D match, TRBD1 (5 bases). Germline values: CDR1 MNHNY, CDR2 SVGAGI (reference sequence). Trimming shortened V by 2 bases and J by 2 bases, and 9 bases separated the two germline ends. The CDR3 runs 14 residues. CDR3 amino acids: CASSYEGSNTEAFF. CDR3 in DNA: TGTGCCAGCAGTTACGAGGGGTCTAACACTGAAGCTTTCTTT.

The J gene is TRBJ2-1, the V gene TRBV11-3; 10 nucleotides line up with TRBD2. Germline lookup yields CDR1 SGHNT and CDR2 YENEEA. This CDR3 is 17 amino acids long. The V gene end was trimmed by 2 bases and the J gene end by 1 base; junction bases not matched to a gene: 5. The CDR3 region has the DNA TGTGCCAGCAGCTTAAGAATAGCGGGAGGTTCCTACAATGAGCAGTTCTTC. Protein sequence: CASSLRIAGGSYNEQFF.

This sequence joins TRBV4-2 and TRBJ2-2; 11 bases agree with TRBD2. The CDR3 runs to 18 residues. Looked up from germline, CDR1 is LGHNA and CDR2 is YNFKEQ. Trimming took 3 bases from V and 3 from J; bases not matched to a gene: 9. The DNA of the CDR3 is TGTGCCAGCAGCCAGCCCGGTAGCGGGAGGGCCGACACCGGGGAGCTGTTTTTT. Its protein is CASSQPGSGRADTGELFF.

V is TRBV28 and J is TRBJ1-1, with D possibly TRBD1 on 5 matching bases. The ends were cut back, 6 bases at V and 11 bases at J, with 19 bases in the middle. The CDR3 is made up of 13 amino acids. Germline lookup yields CDR1 MDHEN and CDR2 SYDVKM. CDR3 sequence (DNA): TGTGCCAGCAGCAAATCCAACAGGTTCGAGGCTTTCTTT. This translates into CASSKSNRFEAFF.